This T cell receptor beta chain originates from a study of radiotherapy plus CTLA-4 blockade in lung cancer. Across the whole study: Of all patients, around 18% responded objectively and 30% to 35% showed disease control. The study, taken as a whole, reports: Radiotherapy with ipilimumab was followed by blood expansion of tumor-derived clones. How blood T cell clones changed early, along with interferon-beta, reportedly forecast response best.

Some clones are missing from TCRdb's copy, which holds only in-frame ones; the method was immunoSEQ multiplex PCR. Counted here are 75,000 to 100,000 clones, around 88% occurring once; the ten biggest clones make up about 5.3%. Chemo-refractory metastatic non-small-cell lung cancer patients underwent focal radiation alongside CTLA-4 blockade with ipilimumab. A remark on this clone: What it recognizes is unknown.

The germline gives CDR1 SEHNR, CDR2 FQNEAQ (reference sequence). V was clipped by 5 bases and J by 5 bases, with 24 bases between them. The CDR3 extends over 17 amino acids. The chain carries TRBV7-9 and TRBJ1-2; D may be TRBD1 (6 bases). This TCR was sampled from a human donor with non-small cell lung cancer that progressed on radiotherapy plus ipilimumab. The sequenced sample was peripheral blood, obtained from a patient treated with radiotherapy plus ipilimumab. The CDR3 loop is CASSPPVLGGGKYGYTF. CDR3 nucleotide sequence: TGTGCCAGCAGCCCTCCCGTCCTTGGGGGGGGCAAATATGGCTACACCTTC. Filled out from reference TRBV7-9 and TRBJ1-2, the complete variable domain reads DTGVSQNPRHKITKRGQNVTFRCDPISEHNRLYWYRQTLGQGPEFLTYFQNEAQLEKSRLLSDRFSAERPKGSFSTLEIQRTEQGDSAMYLCASSPPVLGGGKYGYTFGSGTRLTVV.